Described below is a single T cell receptor (beta chain) sequence and its context. This sample was taken from a study of cytomegalovirus exposure and HLA in healthy donors. The protocol was immunoSEQ multiplex PCR, while the TCRdb copy is restricted to in-frame clones and leaves out a portion. The data hold 100,000 to 150,000 clones, with 88% observed a single time. Trimming cost V 7 bases and J 5 bases, with 14 bases left between them. This CDR3 comprises 13 residues. CDR1 PRHDT and CDR2 FYEKMQ come from the germline V gene (reference sequence). The J gene is TRBJ1-1, the V gene TRBV13; no clear D gene. The TCR sequence derives from a man between 25 and 39 years old in good health and CMV-seronegative. Sequencing used PBMCs. CDR3 sequence (DNA): TGTGCCAGCACAAAGGCCGGGGTGACTGAAGCTTTCTTT. It translates to CASTKAGVTEAFF.